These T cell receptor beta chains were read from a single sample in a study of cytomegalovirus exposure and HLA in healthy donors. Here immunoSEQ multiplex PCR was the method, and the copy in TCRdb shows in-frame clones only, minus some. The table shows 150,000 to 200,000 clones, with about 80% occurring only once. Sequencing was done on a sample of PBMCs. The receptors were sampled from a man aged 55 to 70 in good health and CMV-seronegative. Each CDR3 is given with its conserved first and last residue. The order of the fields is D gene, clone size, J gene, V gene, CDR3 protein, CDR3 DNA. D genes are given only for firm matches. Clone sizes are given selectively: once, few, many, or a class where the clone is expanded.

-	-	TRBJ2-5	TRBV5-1	CASYKGGSETQYF	TGCGCCAGCTACAAGGGGGGGAGTGAGACCCAGTACTTC
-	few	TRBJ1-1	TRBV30	CAWSVPGGPVAFF	TGTGCCTGGAGTGTCCCAGGAGGCCCCGTAGCTTTCTTT
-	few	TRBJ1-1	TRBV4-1	CASSQVVITNTEAFF	TGCGCCAGCAGCCAAGTCGTAATTACAAACACTGAAGCTTTCTTT
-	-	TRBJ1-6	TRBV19	CASSIARSSYNSPLHF	TGTGCCAGTAGTATCGCTAGGAGCTCCTATAATTCACCCCTCCACTTT
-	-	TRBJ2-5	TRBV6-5	CASSYRSDGQETQYF	TGTGCCAGCAGTTACCGTAGCGATGGTCAAGAGACCCAGTACTTC
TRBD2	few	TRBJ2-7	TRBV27	CASRILSGQIYEQYF	TGTGCCAGCAGAATTCTTAGCGGGCAGATCTACGAGCAGTACTTC
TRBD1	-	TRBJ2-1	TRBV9	CASSSQGALANEQFF	TGTGCCAGCAGCTCCCAGGGGGCGCTCGCCAATGAGCAGTTCTTC
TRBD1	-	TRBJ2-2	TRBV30	CAWGTGTGELFF	TGTGCCTGGGGGACAGGGACCGGGGAGCTGTTTTTT
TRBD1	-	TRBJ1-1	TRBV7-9	CSSSPGGTEAFF	TGTTCCAGCAGCCCAGGGGGCACTGAAGCTTTCTTT
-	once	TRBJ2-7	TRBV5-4	CASKEAGDYEQYF	TGTGCCAGCAAGGAGGCAGGAGACTACGAGCAGTACTTC
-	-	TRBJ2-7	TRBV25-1	CASRLTGPYEQYF	TGTGCCAGCAGGTTGACAGGCCCCTACGAGCAGTACTTC
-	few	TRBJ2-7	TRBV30	CAWSFQYEQYF	TGTGCCTGGAGTTTTCAGTACGAGCAGTACTTC
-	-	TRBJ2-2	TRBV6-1	CASSVGGYTGELFF	TGTGCCAGCAGTGTCGGGGGTTACACCGGGGAGCTGTTTTTT
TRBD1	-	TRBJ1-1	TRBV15	CATSRTGSITEAFF	TGTGCCACCAGCAGGACAGGGTCAATCACTGAAGCTTTCTTT
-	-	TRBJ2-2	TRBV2	CASSEAVGAGELFF	TGTGCCAGCAGTGAAGCGGTAGGGGCCGGGGAGCTGTTTTTT
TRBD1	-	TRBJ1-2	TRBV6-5	CASRRGQGGYTF	TGTGCCAGCAGACGGGGACAGGGGGGCTACACCTTC
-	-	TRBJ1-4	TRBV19	CASRLTAGNEKLFF	TGTGCCAGTAGGCTGACGGCAGGGAATGAAAAACTGTTTTTT
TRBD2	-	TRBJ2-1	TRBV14	CASSPTSGITNEQFF	TGTGCCAGCAGCCCTACTAGCGGGATAACCAATGAGCAGTTCTTC
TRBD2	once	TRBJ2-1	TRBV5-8	CASSTGLAEPNEQFF	TGTGCCAGCAGCACCGGACTAGCAGAGCCCAATGAGCAGTTCTTC
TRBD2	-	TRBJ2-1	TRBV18	CASSLTSGRSYNEQFF	TGTGCCAGCTCCCTAACCAGCGGGAGATCCTACAATGAGCAGTTCTTC
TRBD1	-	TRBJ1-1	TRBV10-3	CAITTDRASGEAFF	TGTGCCATCACTACGGACAGGGCGAGCGGTGAAGCTTTCTTT
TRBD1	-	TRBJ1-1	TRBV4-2	CASSQGRQGGSTEAFF	TGTGCCAGCAGCCAAGGCCGACAGGGGGGTAGCACTGAAGCTTTCTTT
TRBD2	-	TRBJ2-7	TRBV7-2	CASSFVAGVKAEQYF	TGTGCCAGCAGCTTCGTAGCGGGAGTTAAAGCCGAGCAGTACTTC
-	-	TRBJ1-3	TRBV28	CASSTAGTSYF	TGTGCCAGCAGTACTGCCGGGACATCCTATTTT
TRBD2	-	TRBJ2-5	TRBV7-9	CASSPSGKKTQYF	TGTGCCAGCAGCCCCAGCGGGAAAAAGACCCAGTACTTC
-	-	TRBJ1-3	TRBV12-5	CASGLVAGGPPGNTIYF	TGTGCTAGTGGTTTGGTAGCCGGGGGTCCTCCTGGAAACACCATATATTTT
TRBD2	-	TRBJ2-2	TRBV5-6	CASSPLLGGGPNTGELFF	TGTGCCAGCAGCCCCCTACTGGGGGGGGGACCGAACACCGGGGAGCTGTTTTTT
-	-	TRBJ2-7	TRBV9	CASSVDPGSSYEQYF	TGTGCCAGCAGCGTAGACCCAGGAAGTTCCTACGAGCAGTACTTC
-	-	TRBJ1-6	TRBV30	CAWSVPWGVGAPLHF	TGTGCCTGGAGTGTACCGTGGGGTGTAGGGGCACCCCTCCACTTT
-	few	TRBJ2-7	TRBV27	CASSLDSLSYEQYF	TGTGCCAGCAGTTTGGACAGTCTCTCCTACGAGCAGTACTTC
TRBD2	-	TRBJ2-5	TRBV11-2	CASSPSGTRQRQETQYF	TGTGCCAGCAGCCCTAGCGGGACCCGACAGAGGCAAGAGACCCAGTACTTC
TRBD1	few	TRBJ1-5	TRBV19	CASSIIGQAGQPQHF	TGTGCCAGTAGTATAATCGGACAGGCTGGTCAGCCCCAGCATTTT
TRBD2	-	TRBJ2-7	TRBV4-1	CASRRTSGGQHSYEQYF	TGCGCCAGCAGAAGGACTAGCGGGGGCCAACACTCCTACGAGCAGTACTTC
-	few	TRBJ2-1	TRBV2	CASSEIRGDEQFF	TGTGCCAGCAGTGAAATAAGGGGCGATGAGCAGTTCTTC
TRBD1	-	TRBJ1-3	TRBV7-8	CASSLRRGQASGNTIYF	TGTGCCAGCAGCCTGCGGAGGGGGCAAGCCTCTGGAAACACCATATATTTT
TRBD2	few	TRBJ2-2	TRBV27	CASHPGGGRQNTGELFF	TGTGCCAGCCACCCCGGGGGGGGGAGGCAGAACACCGGGGAGCTGTTTTTT
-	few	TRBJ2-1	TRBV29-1	CSLLGGNEQFF	TGCAGCCTTCTGGGGGGCAATGAGCAGTTCTTC
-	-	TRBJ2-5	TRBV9	CASSVGQQETQYF	TGTGCCAGCAGCGTAGGACAGCAAGAGACCCAGTACTTC